This T cell receptor (beta chain) was sequenced during a study of blood T cells in healthy people across ages. V lost 0 bases and J lost 4, with 10 bases in between. CDR3 length: 15 residues. Looked up from germline, CDR1 is MNHEY and CDR2 is SVGAGI. Through a sample-barcoded 5' primer and a J-beta primer mix, a second PCR was run for roughly 6 to 12 cycles. Every molecule of cDNA carried a tag from a template-switch adaptor with 12 random nucleotides. TCRdb reanalysed the 5' RACE reads using MiXCR and keeps one entry per CDR3 protein. Of roughly 1.6 million distinct CDR3 sequences listed, almost 35% are singletons.

The J gene is TRBJ2-1, the V gene TRBV6-5, with D possibly matching TRBD1 (6 bases). The sequence derives from a woman younger than 45 in good health. The specimen sequenced was blood. DNA of the CDR3: TGTGCCAGCAGTTACTCAGAGGGACATTACAATGAGCAGTTCTTC. It is translated as CASSYSEGHYNEQFF.